This T cell receptor beta chain came from a study of T-cell reconstitution after alpha-beta-depleted transplantation in children. The germline CDR1 and CDR2 sequences are DFQATT and SNEGSKA (reference sequence). Trimming removed 5 bases at V and 7 bases at J, with 18 bases between. The CDR3 spans 14 residues. For TCRbeta, the library was prepared with unique molecular identifiers. In TCRdb, the PCR reads were re-called with MiXCR into one record per CDR3 protein. The sample lists 170,000 or so distinct CDR3 sequences, about 6.4% occurring once. There are many counts of this clonotype. V and J are TRBV20-1 and TRBJ2-1; D may be TRBD2 (6 bases). The starting material was PBMCs from the stem cell graft donor, obtained from the stem cell graft. The clonotype comes from a human donor who donated a stem cell graft to a child with Wiskott-Aldrich syndrome. CDR3 protein: CSAPPARGLNEQFF. The CDR3 nucleotides are TGCAGTGCTCCCCCCGCGCGGGGCTTAAATGAGCAGTTCTTC.